This T cell receptor (beta chain) was observed in a study of blood T cell repertoires in COVID-19. Study-wide context: COVID-19 samples from acute and convalescent phases originated in the United States, Italy and Spain.

The CDR3 extends over 20 amino acids. V dropped 2 bases and J dropped 1; count of bases not matched to a gene: 12. CDR1 KGHSH and CDR2 LQKENI come from the germline V gene. Sequencing was performed with immunoSEQ multiplex PCR; in TCRdb, only in-frame clones are kept and a portion is missing. The profile covers 180,000 or so clones, with approximately 90% appearing a single time and approximately 0.8% taken by the ten largest. This TCR was recovered from a woman aged 18-30 years who had recovered from COVID-19. This chain connects TRBV18 to TRBJ2-1; 12 nucleotides match TRBD2. The sequenced sample was PBMCs or T cells enriched from blood (not recorded which). The CDR3 is CASSPSVGLAGQGSYNEQFF. The DNA of the CDR3 is TGTGCCAGCTCACCATCCGTAGGACTAGCGGGACAAGGGTCCTACAATGAGCAGTTCTTC. The full variable domain, completed using reference TRBV18 and TRBJ2-1, is NAGVMQNPRHLVRRRGQEARLRCSPMKGHSHVYWYRQLPEEGLKFMVYLQKENIIDESGMPKERFSAEFPKEGPSILRIQQVVRGDSAAYFCASSPSVGLAGQGSYNEQFFGPGTRLTVL.